The 17 T cell receptor beta chains listed next were all sequenced from one sample in a study of vaccination effects on CD4 cells after COVID-19. Some clones are missing from TCRdb's copy, which holds only in-frame ones; the method was immunoSEQ multiplex PCR. This table holds some 22,000 clones, over 75% found once. These receptors' targets are unknown. Antigen-specific CD4+ T cells were expanded (with viral peptide pools) by the ViraFEST assay ahead of sequencing. When around ten days of culture had elapsed, CD4+ T cells were isolated. Either the mRNA-1273 or the BNT162b2 vaccine was given to participants as two doses. The sequenced sample was CD4+ T cells from PBMCs cultured with HCoV-NL63 spike peptides, obtained after COVID-19 vaccination. The receptor source for this set is a human donor who received a COVID-19 vaccine.

The chain couples TRBV18 to TRBJ2-5; D gene unclear. In germline, CDR1 is KGHSH, CDR2 LQKENI. Between the trimmed V and J ends, which lost 1 base and 4 bases, there was a span of 4 bases. The CDR3 length is 12 residues. The CDR3 DNA reads as TGTGCCAGCTCACCACTGACAGAGACCCAGTACTTC. This encodes CASSPLTETQYF.

The sample holds many counts of this clone. The chain joins TRBV14 to TRBJ1-1; the D gene is possibly TRBD1 (6 bases). Per germline, CDR1 SGHDN and CDR2 FVKESK. The CDR3 is 13 residues long. The germline V and J ends were trimmed by 6 bases and 7 bases, with 15 bases remaining between them. This chain's CDR3 is CASRRTGTFEAFF. The CDR3 nucleotides read TGTGCCAGCAGGCGTACCGGGACATTTGAAGCTTTCTTT.

The genes are TRBV7-2 and TRBJ1-2; tentative D call: TRBD1 (6 bases). Trimming left V 5 bases short and J 0 bases short, with 10 bases between. The CDR3 loop spans 14 amino acids. CDR1 and CDR2 from the germline V gene are SGHTA and FQGNSA. This CDR3 is CASSTQGANYGYTF. CDR3 DNA sequence: TGTGCCAGCAGCACACAGGGAGCTAACTATGGCTACACCTTC.

This clone came up once. A read error may account for a junction end that differs from germline. This rearrangement joins TRBV10-3 to TRBJ2-7; 7 nucleotides line up with TRBD2. The CDR3 sequence is 15 residues long. The germline CDR1 and CDR2 sequences are ENHRY and SYGVKD. The CDR3 DNA reads TGTGCCATCAGTGAGGCTAGCGGCGCCTCCGACGAGCAGTACTTC. It yields the protein CAISEASGASDEQYF.

The DNA of the CDR3 is TGTGCCAGCAGTAGCGGGGGGAACACCGGGGAGCTGTTTTTT. Its translation: CASSSGGNTGELFF. V usage is TRBV6-2 or TRBV6-3 and J usage is TRBJ2-2; 8 bases align to TRBD2. Germline trimming cut 5 bases from V and 1 base from J; bases unmatched to any gene: 0. CDR1 is MNHEY, CDR2 SVGEGT, per germline. The CDR3 totals 14 residues.

Only one count was recorded for this clone. The chain links TRBV5-1 to TRBJ2-5; tentatively, D is TRBD1 or TRBD2 (6 bases each). V lost 4 bases, J lost 4 bases, and 17 bases lay in between. Germline V gives CDR1 SGHRS, CDR2 YFSETQ. The CDR3 totals 15 residues. CDR3 protein: CASSPGAGTGETQYF. The CDR3 nucleotides read TGCGCCAGCAGCCCGGGGGCGGGAACTGGAGAGACCCAGTACTTC.

The CDR3 loop reads CASSQGEGTEAFF. CDR3 bases: TGTGCCAGCAGCCAAGGTGAAGGCACTGAAGCTTTCTTT. This chain connects TRBV3-1 (or the pseudogene TRBV3-2) to TRBJ1-1, with D hard to call. This CDR3 region has 13 residues. Germline assignment: CDR1 LGHDT and CDR2 YNNKEL (reference sequence). V lost 1 base and J lost 4, with 7 bases in between.

V usage is TRBV7-9 and J usage is TRBJ2-7; 9 bases align to TRBD2. Unmatched junction bases numbered 8, after V lost 5 bases and J lost 9 bases. This CDR3 has 13 residues. CDR1 and CDR2 (germline): SEHNR, FQNEAQ (reference sequence). This chain's CDR3 is CASSPPGLARQYF. DNA for the CDR3: TGTGCCAGCAGCCCCCCGGGACTAGCAAGGCAGTACTTC. Variable domain in full (rest from reference TRBV7-9 and TRBJ2-7): DTGVSQNPRHKITKRGQNVTFRCDPISEHNRLYWYRQTLGQGPEFLTYFQNEAQLEKSRLLSDRFSAERPKGSFSTLEIQRTEQGDSAMYLCASSPPGLARQYFGPGTRLTVT.

The V and J genes are TRBV12-3 or TRBV12-4 and TRBJ1-2, with unresolved D. The CDR3 is 13 amino acids. Trimming cost V 5 bases and J 3 bases, with 10 bases left between them. The CDR3 DNA sequence: TGTGCCAGCAGTGTGGTGGGAGACTATGGCTACACCTTC. Its protein is CASSVVGDYGYTF.

This chain uses TRBV18 with TRBJ1-2; 7 nucleotides line up with TRBD1. Germline trimming cut 3 bases from V and 3 bases from J; bases unmatched to any gene: 1. CDR3 length: 13 residues. Germline-derived CDR1 and CDR2 are KGHSH and LQKENI. The CDR3 reads CASSPGTDYGYTF. The DNA for the CDR3 is TGTGCCAGCTCACCCGGGACAGACTATGGCTACACCTTC.

V usage is TRBV19 and J usage is TRBJ1-2; D gene unclear. This CDR3 has 14 amino acids. V lost 5 bases and J lost 0, with 10 bases in between. The germline CDR1 and CDR2 sequences are LNHDA and SQIVND (reference sequence). DNA for the CDR3: TGTGCCAGTAGTCCCGGGCGGGCTAACTATGGCTACACCTTC. Amino acid sequence: CASSPGRANYGYTF. Using reference TRBV19 and TRBJ1-2 for the parts outside the CDR3, the full variable domain is DGGITQSPKYLFRKEGQNVTLSCEQNLNHDAMYWYRQDPGQGLRLIYYSQIVNDFQKGDIAEGYSVSREKKESFPLTVTSAQKNPTAFYLCASSPGRANYGYTFGSGTRLTVV.

There are a few counts of this clone. The chain combines TRBV4-1 with TRBJ2-1; perhaps TRBD2 as D (6 bases). There are 16 residues in the CDR3. The ends were cut back, 4 bases at V and 6 bases at J, with 19 bases in the middle. Germline V gives CDR1 MGHRA, CDR2 YSYEKL. CDR3 protein: CASSPPLAGTTNEQFF. The CDR3 region has the DNA TGCGCCAGCAGCCCCCCATTGGCGGGGACGACCAATGAGCAGTTCTTC.

The CDR3: CASSSSRSNTEAFF. DNA for the CDR3: TGTGCCAGCAGCAGCTCTAGGAGTAACACTGAAGCTTTCTTT. The J gene is TRBJ1-1, the V gene TRBV21-1. TRBV21-1 is flagged as a pseudogene. The CDR3 has 14 residues.

This chain joins TRBV18 and TRBJ1-5; D is uncertain. The CDR3 has 14 amino acids. Trimming left V 1 base short and J 0 bases short, with 4 bases between. Germline lookup yields CDR1 KGHSH and CDR2 LQKENI. CDR3 DNA: TGTGCCAGCTCACCACGGGGTAGCAATCAGCCCCAGCATTTT. Translated, it gives CASSPRGSNQPQHF.

The chain uses TRBV12-5 and TRBJ1-3, with D maybe TRBD1 (5 bases). From germline, CDR1 is LGHNT and CDR2 FRNRAP. The CDR3 is made up of 15 amino acids. V was pared by 5 bases and J by 4 bases, with 15 bases between. CDR3 sequence (DNA): TGTGCTAGTGGTCCGTCCGGGACGAGGGGAAACACCATATATTTT. Translation: CASGPSGTRGNTIYF.

The chain uses TRBV5-5 and TRBJ2-3, with D possibly matching TRBD1 (5 bases). Germline V lookup: CDR1 SGHKS, CDR2 YYEKEE (reference sequence). V gave up 2 bases and J gave up 3 bases, with 13 bases separating them. This CDR3 spans 15 amino acids. The CDR3 sequence is CASSLEGVGTDTQYF. CDR3 sequence (DNA): TGTGCCAGCAGCTTAGAAGGGGTCGGGACAGATACGCAGTATTTT.

This clone was picked up one time. The genes are TRBV7-8 and TRBJ1-6; D might be TRBD1 (5 bases). Trimming left V 1 base short and J 7 bases short, with 11 bases between. The CDR3 is 15 amino acids. The germline CDR1 and CDR2 sequences are SGHVS and FQNEAQ. CDR3 region: CASSLDLRDNSPLHF. The CDR3 DNA reads TGTGCCAGCAGCTTAGATTTAAGGGACAATTCACCCCTCCACTTT.